This T cell receptor (beta chain) was captured in a study of shared clonotypes between healthy human individuals. In regard to this clone: Its antigen is undetermined.

Study-level findings and limits: Generation probabilities of non-shared clonotypes were lower (relative to those shared by all four donors).

J lost 7 bases, V lost 4 bases, and 7 bases had no gene match. The CDR3 has 15 residues. Germline values: CDR1 SGDLS, CDR2 YYNGEE. Clones were read by immunoSEQ multiplex PCR, and TCRdb kept only the in-frame ones, dropping some. The sample consists of 2,500,000 or so clones, around 90% of them appearing once. The origin of this receptor is a man between 18 and 35 years old in good health. V is TRBV9 and J is TRBJ2-2, with 10 bases identical to TRBD1. The sequencing input was naive CD4+ T cells sorted from blood. The subset here: CD45RA+ positively selected. DNA for the CDR3: TGTGCCAGCAGCACCCGGACAGGGGGAGACGGGGAGCTGTTTTTT. Translating gives CASSTRTGGDGELFF.